This TCR beta chain was recorded in a study of cytomegalovirus exposure and HLA in healthy donors. Findings and caveats of the study: The majority of CMV-associated TCR beta chains were reported as apparently HLA-restricted in a later analysis. Excluded: some indistinguishable V segments such as TRBV6-2 and TRBV6-3. As a later analysis showed, a missense DCLRE1C variant was linked to trimming of TCR beta V- and J-genes.

Germline V lookup: CDR1 SGHRS, CDR2 YFSETQ. The CDR3 is 13 residues long. V lost 0 bases, J lost 8 bases, and 11 bases lay in between. 60 Vbeta and 13 Jbeta primers were used in PCR. Assay used: immunoSEQ multiplex PCR; TCRdb lists only in-frame clones, some missing. Altogether 95,000 to 150,000 clones are present, 10% being singletons, with the ten largest covering just over 4.5%. Regarding this clone: Its antigen is not known.

V gene TRBV5-1 combines with J gene TRBJ1-1, with TRBD1 as a possible D gene (6 bases). The receptor was isolated from a woman between 18 and 29 years old in good health and CMV-seropositive. Sequenced: PBMCs. CDR3 coding DNA: TGCGCCAGCAGCTTGGCCGGGGGGCTCGAAGCTTTCTTT. It yields the protein CASSLAGGLEAFF.